These 12 T cell receptor beta chains originate from one sample sequenced in a study of OX40 agonist ivuxolimab in advanced cancers. Method: immunoSEQ multiplex PCR; TCRdb's copy keeps in-frame clones and lacks some. Altogether over 45,000 clones are present, 80% to 90% being singletons, with the ten largest covering about 3.2%. The sample here was CD4+ or CD8+ T cells sorted from blood, taken in a trial of the OX40 agonist ivuxolimab. All receptors derive from an adult with an advanced solid tumor such as melanoma, head and neck, liver or kidney cancer.

This clone is judged medium-sized. The rearrangement uses TRBV21-1 and TRBJ1-5. TRBV21-1 is classified as a pseudogene. This CDR3 has 16 amino acids. The CDR3: CASIWGRRVSNQPQHF. CDR3 coding DNA: TGTGCCAGCATCTGGGGGAGGAGGGTTAGCAATCAGCCCCAGCATTTT.

The J gene is TRBJ2-7, the V gene TRBV6-5, with 8 bases aligning to TRBD2. Germline V CDR1 and CDR2: MNHEY, SVGAGI. This CDR3 comprises 15 residues. The V gene end was trimmed by 5 bases and the J gene end by 3 bases; junction bases not matched to a gene: 9. DNA of the CDR3: TGTGCCAGCAGTGGCGGGACTAGTCAGGACTACGAGCAGTACTTC. Amino acids: CASSGGTSQDYEQYF.

The chain employs TRBV2 and TRBJ1-2; D perhaps matches TRBD1 (6 bases). CDR1 SNHLY and CDR2 FYNNEI come from the germline V gene. The CDR3 covers 14 residues. The V end lost 0 bases, the J end lost 8 bases, and 13 bases lay between the germline ends. CDR3: CASSEAVTGWGYTF. The CDR3, as DNA: TGTGCCAGCAGTGAAGCAGTAACAGGGTGGGGCTACACCTTC. The whole variable domain, filled in from reference TRBV2 and TRBJ1-2, reads EPEVTQTPSHQVTQMGQEVILRCVPISNHLYFYWYRQILGQKVEFLVSFYNNEISEKSEIFDDQFSVERPDGSNFTLKIRSTKLEDSAMYFCASSEAVTGWGYTFGSGTRLTVV.

V usage is TRBV5-1 and J usage is TRBJ2-1; D is uncertain. Per the germline V gene, CDR1 is SGHRS and CDR2 is YFSETQ. The V and J ends lost 6 bases and 2 bases respectively, with 12 bases between them. CDR3 size: 14 residues. The CDR3 protein is CASTPSLAYNEQFF. CDR3 in DNA: TGCGCCAGCACCCCTTCGTTGGCCTACAATGAGCAGTTCTTC.

The chain has TRBV28 and TRBJ2-7, with TRBD1 identical over 7 bases. Unmatched junction bases numbered 8, after V lost 5 bases and J lost 1 base. This CDR3 region has 15 residues. CDR1 and CDR2 (germline): MDHEN, SYDVKM. The DNA for the CDR3 is TGTGCCAGCAGTAACCGGGACAGCTTATCCTACGAGCAGTACTTC. It is translated as CASSNRDSLSYEQYF.

The chain is built from TRBV28 and TRBJ2-2; no definite D call. The V and J ends lost 8 bases and 3 bases respectively, with 4 bases between them. The germline CDR1 and CDR2 sequences are MDHEN and SYDVKM. This CDR3 is built from 11 residues. The CDR3 spells CASRYTGELFF. The CDR3 bases are TGTGCCAGCCGCTACACCGGGGAGCTGTTTTTT.

The genes are TRBV11-3 and TRBJ2-1, with 7 nucleotides matching TRBD1. The CDR3 sequence is 14 residues long. CDR1 SGHNT and CDR2 YENEEA come from the germline V gene. Losses at the gene ends were 3 bases for V and 9 bases for J; bases not matched to a gene: 8. CDR3 DNA sequence: TGTGCCAGCAGCTTGGCCGGGACAGTCCCTGAGCAGTTCTTC. Protein sequence: CASSLAGTVPEQFF.

The chain recombines TRBV9 with TRBJ1-6; D is unresolved. This CDR3 has 16 residues. With 2 bases removed from V and 9 bases from J, the gap between germline ends came to 18 bases. CDR1 and CDR2 from the germline V gene are SGDLS and YYNGEE. CDR3 protein: CASSVPGRDYGSPLHF. Here the CDR3 DNA reads TGTGCCAGCAGCGTCCCGGGGAGGGATTATGGTTCACCCCTCCACTTT. The full variable domain, its missing parts supplied by reference TRBV9 and TRBJ1-6, is DSGVTQTPKHLITATGQRVTLRCSPRSGDLSVYWYQQSLDQGLQFLIQYYNGEERAKGNILERFSAQQFPDLHSELNLSSLELGDSALYFCASSVPGRDYGSPLHFGNGTRLTVT.

J is TRBJ1-4 and V is TRBV4-1, with a tentative D call TRBD1 (6 bases). V lost 3 bases and J lost 0, with 11 bases in between. The CDR3 has 16 residues. CDR1 and CDR2 from the germline V gene are MGHRA and YSYEKL. In DNA, the CDR3 is TGCGCCAGCAGCCAGCGGACAGAGCCAACTAATGAAAAACTGTTTTTT. It specifies CASSQRTEPTNEKLFF.

The chain carries TRBV28 and TRBJ1-2; 7 bases are shared with TRBD1. CDR1 is MDHEN, CDR2 SYDVKM, per germline. The CDR3 sequence is 15 residues long. J gave up 4 bases and V 3 bases, and 8 bases lay outside the gene matches. The CDR3 DNA reads as TGTGCCAGCAGTTTTCACGCCGGGACAGTCTATGGCTACACCTTC. It yields the protein CASSFHAGTVYGYTF.

The chain couples TRBV7-8 to TRBJ2-7; 7 nucleotides line up with TRBD2. Trimming at V came to 1 base and at J to 5 bases, leaving 5 bases not matched to a gene. The CDR3 loop spans 14 amino acids. The germline V gene encodes CDR1 SGHVS and CDR2 FQNEAQ. CDR3 DNA sequence: TGTGCCAGCAGCTTAGAGGGAGGGCCTCACGAGCAGTACTTC. Translation gives CASSLEGGPHEQYF.

The chain employs TRBV29-1 and TRBJ2-1; D possibly uses TRBD1 or TRBD2 (7 bases each). The germline V and J ends were trimmed by 1 base and 0 bases, with 10 bases remaining between them. The CDR3 is 15 amino acids. Germline V gene sequence: CDR1 SQVTM, CDR2 ANQGSEA. The CDR3 DNA reads as TGCAGCGTTGAAGGGGAGGGGGCCTCCTACAATGAGCAGTTCTTC. Protein sequence: CSVEGEGASYNEQFF.